The 2 T cell receptor beta chains below were found in one sample sequenced in a study of T-cell memory formation after mild COVID-19. TCRdb processed the 5' RACE reads anew with MiXCR; each CDR3 protein has one entry. The sample has 350,000 or so distinct CDR3 sequences; 20% to 25% are singletons. What was sequenced was PBMCs or a T cell subset sorted from them (not recorded which). All receptors come from an adult woman who had mild COVID-19 (a few samples of this study predate the infection). Cell type and time point are not known.

Ten or more counts support this clonotype. The V call is TRBV5-1, the J call TRBJ1-2; 8 bases align to TRBD1. After removal of 4 bases from V and 5 bases from J, the junction contained 4 bases not matched to a gene. The CDR3 sequence is 13 residues long. The germline CDR1 and CDR2 sequences are SGHRS and YFSETQ. As DNA, the CDR3 is TGCGCCAGCAGCCCCGGGACAGGATATGGCTACACCTTC. Its protein is CASSPGTGYGYTF. Full variable domain (remainder filled in from reference TRBV5-1 and TRBJ1-2): KAGVTQTPRYLIKTRGQQVTLSCSPISGHRSVSWYQQTPGQGLQFLFEYFSETQRNKGNFPGRFSGRQFSNSRSEMNVSTLELGDSALYLCASSPGTGYGYTFGSGTRLTVV.

This clonotype has just a few counts. This rearrangement joins TRBV6-2 or TRBV6-3 to TRBJ2-3, with TRBD2 matching 7 bases. Germline V CDR1 and CDR2: MNHEY, SVGEGT. Trimming cost V 6 bases and J 2 bases; bases outside gene matches: 11. CDR3 length equals 16 residues. Here the CDR3 DNA reads TGTGCCAGCAGCCCGGAGGGCGCGGGAGACACAGATACGCAGTATTTT. This codes for CASSPEGAGDTDTQYF.